These T cell receptor beta chains were read from a single sample in a study of blood T cell repertoires in COVID-19. Produced via immunoSEQ multiplex PCR; TCRdb's table is partial and in-frame only. The sample has more than 90,000 clones, around 88% seen once. Specimen: peripheral blood. The receptors originated from a woman aged 55-70 years with COVID-19, enrolled during active disease. CDR3s include the opening cysteine and the closing phenylalanine or tryptophan. The D gene is left open where the match is weak. The size field is filled for only some rows; it gives once, few, many or a size class.

V	size	J	D	DNA	CDR3
TRBV6-6	.	TRBJ2-2	TRBD1	TGTGCCAGCAGTAGACAGGGAACCGCGAACACCGGGGAGCTGTTTTTT	CASSRQGTANTGELFF
TRBV7-2	.	TRBJ2-5	TRBD1	TGTGCCAGCAGCCCCGACAGGGGGAGCCTCCAAGAGACCCAGTACTTC	CASSPDRGSLQETQYF
TRBV19	.	TRBJ1-2	TRBD1	TGTGCCAGTAGTATACCTTCCGGGACAGGGGGTACTAACTATGGCTACACCTTC	CASSIPSGTGGTNYGYTF
TRBV9	.	TRBJ1-2	.	TGTGCCAGCAGCCCGGACAGAGCCTATGGCTACACCTTC	CASSPDRAYGYTF
TRBV29-1	.	TRBJ1-1	.	TGCAGCGTTGAGCGTGCTGAAGCTTTCTTT	CSVERAEAFF
TRBV15	.	TRBJ1-5	TRBD1	TGTGCCACCAGCAGGCTTTACAGGGGTAACAATCAGCCCCAGCATTTT	CATSRLYRGNNQPQHF
TRBV7-3	few	TRBJ2-1	.	TGTGCCAGCAGCCAATTAGGAGGTTCCTACAATGAGCAGTTCTTC	CASSQLGGSYNEQFF
TRBV4-1	.	TRBJ1-2	.	TGCGCCAGCAGCCAATCGCATGGCATCTATGGCTACACCTTC	CASSQSHGIYGYTF
TRBV30	few	TRBJ1-2	TRBD1	TGTGCCTACAAGGGGCAGGGGGCTAACTATGGCTACACCTTC	CAYKGQGANYGYTF
TRBV18	.	TRBJ1-4	.	TGTGCCAGCTCACCTCTGGCAGATAATGAAAAACTGTTTTTT	CASSPLADNEKLFF
TRBV28	.	TRBJ2-1	.	TGTGCCAGCAGTTTAAGCGTATCCTACAATGAGCAGTTCTTC	CASSLSVSYNEQFF
TRBV7-8	.	TRBJ2-7	.	TGTGCCAGCAGCTTAGAGTCGGTTGGGCGGGGTTTTTTTTACGAGCAGTACTTC	CASSLESVGRGFFYEQYF
TRBV7-2	.	TRBJ1-5	.	TGTGCCAGCAGCTTAGGTCATCGGCAGGCTTATAGCAATCAGCCCCAGCATTTT	CASSLGHRQAYSNQPQHF
TRBV30	.	TRBJ1-5	.	TGTGCCTGGAGCGGGGGGTGGAGCAATCAGCCCCAGCATTTT	CAWSGGWSNQPQHF
TRBV11-2	few	TRBJ2-1	TRBD2	TGTGCCAGCAGCTTAGCCCCTAGCGGGGCCTACAATGAGCAGTTCTTC	CASSLAPSGAYNEQFF
TRBV7-2	few	TRBJ1-1	TRBD1	TGTGCCAGCAGCCAGGACAGGACGCGGACTGAAGCTTTCTTT	CASSQDRTRTEAFF
TRBV7-2	.	TRBJ1-5	.	TGTGCCAGCAGCCCCGGACAGAGCTCGAATCAGCCCCAGCATTTT	CASSPGQSSNQPQHF
TRBV4-2	.	TRBJ1-2	.	TGTGCCAGCAGCCAAGATCTGGAGGTTTTCTATGGCTACACCTTC	CASSQDLEVFYGYTF
TRBV7-6	.	TRBJ2-7	.	TGTGCCAGCAGCGCCCCCCAGGGGAGCGAGCAGTACTTC	CASSAPQGSEQYF
TRBV7-9	.	TRBJ2-3	TRBD2	TGTGCCAGCAGCCAACTAGCGGGGAACACAGATACGCAGTATTTT	CASSQLAGNTDTQYF
TRBV7-2	.	TRBJ2-7	TRBD2	TGTGCCAGCAGCTTAGCCACACTAGCGGGGATCTACGAGCAGTACTTC	CASSLATLAGIYEQYF
TRBV5-1	.	TRBJ2-5	TRBD2	TGCGCCAGCAGCTTGAGTAGCGGGGAGACCCAGTACTTC	CASSLSSGETQYF
TRBV19	.	TRBJ2-7	TRBD2	TGTGCCAGCGGACTAGCGGGTCCCTACGAGCAGTACTTC	CASGLAGPYEQYF
TRBV6-2/TRBV6-3	.	TRBJ1-1	.	TGTGCCAGCACCCCGCCGGGTTGGATGAACACTGAAGCTTTCTTT	CASTPPGWMNTEAFF
TRBV2	.	TRBJ2-1	.	TGTGCCAGCAGTGTCTTAGCAGAGCAGTTCTTC	CASSVLAEQFF
TRBV4-1	.	TRBJ2-5	.	TGCGCCAGCAGCCAAGAGGGGGGGCTGGGAGAGACCCAGTACTTC	CASSQEGGLGETQYF
TRBV4-1	.	TRBJ2-5	TRBD1	TGCGCCAGCAGCCCCAAAGGTTCGGGACAGACCTTCCAGTACTTC	CASSPKGSGQTFQYF
TRBV4-1	.	TRBJ1-5	.	TGCGCCAGCAGCCAAGGATTCGGGGGAGGTCAGCCCCAGCATTTT	CASSQGFGGGQPQHF
TRBV5-4	.	TRBJ2-3	TRBD2	TGTGCCACCTCGGCGGCGGGGGGATTGCTAAATACGCAGTATTTT	CATSAAGGLLNTQYF
TRBV6-2/TRBV6-3	.	TRBJ2-5	.	TGTGCCAGCAGTTGGAGCGGAGGGTGGGAGACCCAGTACTTC	CASSWSGGWETQYF
TRBV9	.	TRBJ2-3	.	TGTGCCAGCAGCGTAGGGAGTCCGGCAGATACGCAGTATTTT	CASSVGSPADTQYF
TRBV11-2	.	TRBJ2-1	.	TGTGCCAGCAGCTATTTGACAGCTGAGCAGTTCTTC	CASSYLTAEQFF
TRBV10-3	.	TRBJ2-7	TRBD2	TGTGCCATCATGGCGGGGGTCTCTTTGGGTGAGCAGTACTTC	CAIMAGVSLGEQYF
TRBV12-3/TRBV12-4	.	TRBJ1-6	.	TGTGCCGCAGGTCGTCAGGGAGGCTCACCCCTCCACTTT	CAAGRQGGSPLHF
TRBV4-2	.	TRBJ2-3	TRBD2	TGTGCCAGCACCGCCCTAGCGGGGAGCACAGATACGCAGTATTTT	CASTALAGSTDTQYF
TRBV10-2	once	TRBJ2-1	TRBD2	TGCGCCAGCAGCCTAGCGGTCTCCTACAATGAGCAGTTCTTC	CASSLAVSYNEQFF
TRBV5-6	.	TRBJ1-3	TRBD1	TGTGCCAGCAGCTTGGCTGGGACAGGGGCAAACACCATATATTTT	CASSLAGTGANTIYF
TRBV6-4	.	TRBJ1-1	.	TGTGCCAGCATGAGGAATTCGTTTTCCGGGTCCCCGGCTTTCTTT	CASMRNSFSGSPAFF
TRBV4-3	.	TRBJ2-7	TRBD1	TGCGCCAGCAGCCCGACCTGGGGACAGGGAGGAATCGAGCAGTACTTC	CASSPTWGQGGIEQYF
TRBV25-1	.	TRBJ1-2	.	TGTGCCAGCAGTGGATCTAGTCAAGGGAGATTCTATGGCTACACCTTC	CASSGSSQGRFYGYTF
TRBV2	.	TRBJ1-2	.	TGTGCCAGCCGCGAGGGACACGCTGGCTATGGCTACACCTTC	CASREGHAGYGYTF
TRBV6-5	.	TRBJ2-1	.	TGTGCCAGCAGTTACTCTGGGGGAGGTGAAAATGAGCAGTTCTTC	CASSYSGGGENEQFF
TRBV5-1	.	TRBJ1-2	TRBD1	TGCGCCAGCAGCTTGGGACAGGGACTTAACTATGGCTACACCTTC	CASSLGQGLNYGYTF
TRBV11-1	.	TRBJ2-7	TRBD1	TGTGCCAGCAGCCCCGGACAGGCCGGGTCCCACGAGCAGTACTTC	CASSPGQAGSHEQYF
TRBV7-2	.	TRBJ1-1	.	TGTGCCAGCAGTACACAGGGAATCAGTACTGAAGCTTTCTTT	CASSTQGISTEAFF
TRBV18	.	TRBJ1-2	.	TGTGCCAGCTCTCCGAAAGACAGTAACTATGGCTACACCTTC	CASSPKDSNYGYTF
TRBV10-2	.	TRBJ2-2	TRBD2	TGCGCCAGCAGTCTAGCGGGGCCGGGGACCGGGGAGCTGTTTTTT	CASSLAGPGTGELFF
TRBV7-9	.	TRBJ2-5	.	TGTGCCAGCAGCCCTGGAGCGGAAGAGACCCAGTACTTC	CASSPGAEETQYF